Below, 21 T cell receptor beta chains from the same sample are listed, as sequenced in a study of T cells in Graves' hyperthyroidism and ophthalmopathy. Amplification of TCR beta CDR3 regions used RNA as the template. The primer set for the first-round RT-PCR of the TCR CDR3 was HTBI. TCRdb called the multiplex PCR reads again in MiXCR, with one record for every CDR3 protein. The table includes about 560,000 distinct CDR3 sequences, over 15% detected once. Input material: blood. These receptors all come from a woman under 30 with Graves' hyperthyroidism.

In its sample, this clonotype was seen many times. This chain joins TRBV11-2 and TRBJ2-3; TRBD1 matches at 7 bases. Per germline, CDR1 SGHAT and CDR2 FQNNGV. Trimming removed 1 base from V and 0 bases from J; junction bases left unmatched: 4. The CDR3 contains 16 residues. The DNA of the CDR3 is TGTGCCAGCAGCTTAGCGGGACAGATTAGCACAGATACGCAGTATTTT. Its translation: CASSLAGQISTDTQYF.

The table lists this clonotype with many counts. V and J are TRBV11-2 and TRBJ2-5; D gene unclear. Germline CDR1 SGHAT, CDR2 FQNNGV. Trimming pared 7 bases from V and 6 bases from J, leaving 9 bases between. The CDR3 covers 11 residues. The CDR3 nucleotides read TGTGCCAGCACCACGGGCCAGACCCAGTACTTC. Residues: CASTTGQTQYF.

In this sample, this clonotype turned up many times. The CDR3 DNA is TGTGCCAGCAGCTCACCACGGGGGCTAGCGGACTACAATGAGCAGTTCTTC. This gives the protein CASSSPRGLADYNEQFF. J is TRBJ2-1 and V is TRBV3-1; maybe TRBD2 (7 bases). V shed 5 bases and J shed 3 bases, with 20 bases lying between them. CDR1 is LGHDT, CDR2 YNNKEL, per germline (reference sequence). The CDR3 contains 17 residues.

The chain carries TRBV6-2 or TRBV6-3 and TRBJ1-1, with 9 bases lining up with TRBD1. This CDR3 is built from 13 residues. Per germline, CDR1 MNHEY and CDR2 SVGEGT. V shed 6 bases, J shed 7 bases, and the junction held 6 bases outside the gene matches. As DNA, the CDR3 is TGTGCCAGCAGGCCTACAGGGGGCGATGAAGCTTTCTTT. It encodes CASRPTGGDEAFF.

This clonotype was recorded at least ten times. The gene calls are TRBV2 and TRBJ2-7; tentative D call: TRBD2 (6 bases). CDR1 is SNHLY and CDR2 is FYNNEI in the germline V gene. The V end was cut by 7 bases, the J end by 5 bases, with 15 bases between. The CDR3 runs to 13 residues. CDR3 loop: CASTLTRGHEQYF. In nucleotides, the CDR3 is TGTGCCAGCACCTTGACTAGAGGCCACGAGCAGTACTTC.

This clonotype was observed many times. The V call is TRBV12-3 or TRBV12-4, the J call TRBJ1-4; TRBD1 is a possible D gene (5 bases). Trimming stripped 6 bases from V and 5 bases from J, with 10 bases between. This CDR3 is built from 13 residues. The CDR3 coding sequence is TGTGCCAGCAGACCGGGACCCAATGAAAAACTGTTTTTT. Its protein is CASRPGPNEKLFF.

The chain employs TRBV7-9 and TRBJ2-5; D is undetermined. The V and J ends lost 0 bases and 1 base respectively, with 6 bases between them. Germline-derived CDR1 and CDR2 are SEHNR and FQNEAQ (reference sequence). This CDR3 spans 14 amino acids. The CDR3 DNA reads TGTGCCAGCAGCTTAGCTGTCAGCCAAGAGACCCAGTACTTC. It is translated as CASSLAVSQETQYF.

This clonotype appeared many times. The chain joins TRBV29-1 to TRBJ1-1, with D possibly TRBD1 on 6 matching bases. The ends were cut back, 7 bases at V and 1 base at J, with 13 bases in the middle. Germline CDR1 reads SQVTM; CDR2 reads ANQGSEA. The length of the CDR3 is 13 residues. The CDR3 DNA sequence: TGCAGCGCCGCCGGACAGTCGAACACTGAAGCTTTCTTT. It translates to CSAAGQSNTEAFF.

The sample holds a few counts of this clonotype. The chain joins TRBV10-2 to TRBJ2-3; D might be TRBD2 (6 bases). The CDR3 extends over 15 amino acids. CDR1 WSHSY and CDR2 SAAADI come from the germline V gene. Trimming removed 7 bases at V and 1 base at J, with 15 bases between. The CDR3 loop reads CASTPSGEGTDTQYF. The CDR3 region has the DNA TGCGCCAGCACTCCATCGGGAGAGGGCACAGATACGCAGTATTTT.

There are many counts of this clonotype. The chain couples TRBV13 to TRBJ2-3; maybe TRBD1 (5 bases). V lost 3 bases and J lost 4, with 11 bases in between. This CDR3 contains 14 residues. The germline V gene encodes CDR1 PRHDT and CDR2 FYEKMQ (reference sequence). The CDR3, as DNA: TGTGCCAGCAGCTTTGGCAGGGTCGCAGATACGCAGTATTTT. As protein: CASSFGRVADTQYF.

V gene TRBV27 combines with J gene TRBJ2-6, with TRBD2 identical over 7 bases. Trimming removed 1 base from V and 1 base from J; junction bases left unmatched: 4. Germline CDR1 and CDR2: MNHEY and SMNVEV (reference sequence). This CDR3 contains 17 residues. The CDR3 spells CASSLFGGGSGANVLTF. The CDR3 DNA follows: TGTGCCAGCAGTTTATTTGGGGGGGGTTCTGGGGCCAACGTCCTGACTTTC.

This clonotype has more than one count but fewer than ten. The chain employs TRBV4-1 and TRBJ2-7; the D gene is possibly TRBD1 (6 bases). This CDR3 contains 17 residues. Germline CDR1 and CDR2: MGHRA and YSYEKL. With 0 bases removed from V and 2 bases from J, the gap between germline ends came to 17 bases. As DNA, the CDR3 is TGCGCCAGCAGCCAAGAGCCCTACTCCGGACAGCCCTACGAGCAGTACTTC. Translated: CASSQEPYSGQPYEQYF.

The genes are TRBV20-1 and TRBJ1-5, with D perhaps matching TRBD1 (5 bases). Trimming left V 6 bases short and J 7 bases short, with 19 bases between. There are 14 residues in the CDR3. Germline V lookup: CDR1 DFQATT, CDR2 SNEGSKA (reference sequence). CDR3: CSATVGGEVQPQHF. CDR3 DNA: TGCAGTGCAACCGTCGGGGGGGAGGTGCAGCCCCAGCATTTT.

This clonotype came up many times. This chain links TRBV6-6 with TRBJ2-7; D is undetermined. CDR1 and CDR2 (germline): MNHNY, SVGAGI (reference sequence). Trimming pared 2 bases from V and 4 bases from J, leaving 9 bases between. The length of the CDR3 is 13 residues. This chain's CDR3 is CASSYRVRYEQYF. The CDR3 DNA is TGTGCCAGCAGTTACAGGGTCCGGTACGAGCAGTACTTC.

This chain connects TRBV29-1 to TRBJ2-6, with D unresolved. This CDR3 is 13 amino acids long. Trimming pared 6 bases from V and 1 base from J, leaving 7 bases between. The germline V gene encodes CDR1 SQVTM and CDR2 ANQGSEA. The CDR3: CSVAKSGANVLTF. Here the CDR3 DNA reads TGCAGCGTCGCGAAGTCTGGGGCCAACGTCCTGACTTTC.

The rearrangement uses TRBV6-2 or TRBV6-3 and TRBJ2-1; a weak D match, TRBD2 (7 bases). The end of the DNA is better explained by TRBJ2-7, so the J call may be wrong. Germline V CDR1 and CDR2: MNHEY, SVGEGT. The length of the CDR3 is 17 residues. DNA for the CDR3: TGTGCCAGCAGTAAGGGGGGGGGGCGGGGAGCCTACAATGAGCAGTACTTC. Protein: CASSKGGGRGAYNEQYF.

This clonotype has a count of ten or more. The chain carries TRBV7-9 and TRBJ2-1; TRBD2 aligns across 7 bases. The CDR3 is 15 amino acids. Germline loops: CDR1 SEHNR, CDR2 FQNEAQ (reference sequence). The J segment lost 3 bases and the V segment lost 8 bases, leaving 10 bases of the junction unmatched. CDR3 DNA: TGTGCCAGCGCGGCGGGGGTAGCGGTCTACAATGAGCAGTTCTTC. This encodes CASAAGVAVYNEQFF.

The chain has TRBV6-1 and TRBJ1-5, with D maybe TRBD1 (5 bases). The length of the CDR3 is 16 residues. The germline V gene encodes CDR1 MNHNS and CDR2 SASEGT. Trimming pared 7 bases from V and 1 base from J, leaving 17 bases between. The CDR3: CASTPMGQGSNQPQHF. CDR3 sequence (DNA): TGTGCCAGCACTCCCATGGGCCAGGGCAGCAATCAGCCCCAGCATTTT.

This clonotype was counted many times. The V gene is TRBV7-2, the J gene TRBJ2-3; 8 positions agree with TRBD2. V was clipped by 5 bases and J by 5 bases; unmatched bases: 18. The CDR3 loop spans 18 amino acids. Germline V gene lookup returns CDR1 SGHTA and CDR2 FQGNSA. The CDR3 loop is CASSPAGGGRTTRDTQYF. CDR3 in DNA: TGTGCCAGCAGCCCTGCCGGTGGCGGGAGGACTACAAGAGATACGCAGTATTTT.

This clonotype was seen a handful of times. V gene TRBV24-1 combines with J gene TRBJ2-3; D perhaps matches TRBD2 (6 bases). Trimming left V 4 bases short and J 2 bases short, with 12 bases between. This CDR3 spans 15 amino acids. The germline V gene encodes CDR1 KGHDR and CDR2 SFDVKD. DNA of the CDR3: TGTGCCACCAGTGACTTCGGGACTTACACAGATACGCAGTATTTT. Translation gives CATSDFGTYTDTQYF.

Comment on this clonotype: The junction differs from germline at one of its ends, possibly a read error. This chain connects TRBV9 to TRBJ2-3; maybe TRBD2 (6 bases). The length of the CDR3 is 15 residues. Germline V gives CDR1 SGDLS, CDR2 YYNGEE. The CDR3 reads CASSVVQGGTVTQYF. CDR3 bases: TGTGCCAGCAGCGTAGTGCAGGGAGGAACAGTTACGCAGTATTTT.